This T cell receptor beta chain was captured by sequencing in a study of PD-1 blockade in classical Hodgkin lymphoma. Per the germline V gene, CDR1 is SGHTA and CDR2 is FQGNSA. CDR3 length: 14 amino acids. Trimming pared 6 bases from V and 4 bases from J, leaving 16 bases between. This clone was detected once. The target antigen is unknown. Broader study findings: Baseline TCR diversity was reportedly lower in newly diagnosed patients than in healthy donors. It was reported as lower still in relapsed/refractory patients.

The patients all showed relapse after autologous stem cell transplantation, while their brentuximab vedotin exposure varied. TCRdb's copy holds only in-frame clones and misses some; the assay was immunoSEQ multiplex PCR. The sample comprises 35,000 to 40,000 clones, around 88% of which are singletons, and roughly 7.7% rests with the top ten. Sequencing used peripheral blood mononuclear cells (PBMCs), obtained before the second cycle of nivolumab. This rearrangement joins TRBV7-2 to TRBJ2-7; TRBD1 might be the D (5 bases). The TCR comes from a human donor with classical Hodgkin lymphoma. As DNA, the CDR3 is TGTGCCAGCAGTTACGTTCCAGGGAATTACGAGCAGTACTTC. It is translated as CASSYVPGNYEQYF.